The 24 T cell receptor beta chains below all came from one sample that was sequenced in a study of blood T cell repertoires in COVID-19 (dated by TCRdb to the early 2020s). The method behind the library was the immunoSEQ multiplex PCR assay. TCRdb stores this immuneACCESS table with in-frame sequences only. Part of the clones is absent; in the studies checked, under half of the shortfall reflects unresolved V genes, and no reason is known for the rest. Within this sample are about 190,000 clones, with roughly 80% of them counted one time only. The ten largest clones capture 14% of the sample. The sample taken for sequencing was peripheral blood. Source of these receptors: a man aged 30 to 45 with active or convalescent COVID-19.

The chain combines TRBV5-1 with TRBJ1-2; 8 bases align to TRBD1. Germline CDR1 SGHRS, CDR2 YFSETQ. With V trimmed by 4 bases and J by 2 bases, 10 bases remained unmatched. The CDR3 contains 16 residues. The CDR3 sequence: CASSGYVGQANYGYTF. The CDR3 nucleotides read TGCGCCAGCAGCGGATACGTGGGACAGGCAAACTATGGCTACACCTTC.

The CDR3 DNA sequence: TGTGCCAGCAGCCTCGTTTCGGGGGAGCAGTACTTC. It specifies CASSLVSGEQYF. This rearrangement joins TRBV11-2 to TRBJ2-7; weak D call: TRBD2 (5 bases). From germline, CDR1 is SGHAT and CDR2 FQNNGV. V lost 5 bases and J 7 bases, leaving 12 bases between the germline ends. This CDR3 comprises 12 residues.

The chain joins TRBV12-3 or TRBV12-4 to TRBJ1-5, with 8 bases lining up with TRBD1. J gave up 7 bases and V 2 bases, and 1 base lay outside the gene matches. The CDR3 length is 13 residues. CDR3 amino acids: CASSLTGGQPQHF. DNA of the CDR3: TGTGCCAGCAGTTTAACAGGGGGACAGCCCCAGCATTTT.

The chain carries TRBV12-5 and TRBJ1-5; D is possibly TRBD1 (5 bases). The CDR3 covers 16 residues. CDR1 and CDR2 (germline): LGHNT, FRNRAP. V gave up 3 bases and J gave up 7 bases, with 19 bases separating them. As DNA, the CDR3 is TGTGCTAGTGGTTTAGGCATCGGGGCGGGAGGGCAGCCCCAGCATTTT. Amino acid sequence: CASGLGIGAGGQPQHF.

V and J are TRBV21-1 and TRBJ1-1; TRBD1 is the table's D call, not checked against the DNA. TRBV21-1 represents a pseudogene. The CDR3 totals 19 residues. As DNA, the CDR3 is TGTGCCAGCAGCAAAGGGGCAGGGGGCGAAATAATTTCTTGCACTGAAGCTTTCTTT. It translates to CASSKGAGGEIISCTEAFF.

The chain couples TRBV10-3 to TRBJ2-2, with a possible D match to TRBD1 (5 bases). There are 13 residues in the CDR3. The germline V and J ends were trimmed by 8 bases and 5 bases, with 12 bases remaining between them. Per the germline V gene, CDR1 is ENHRY and CDR2 is SYGVKD. The chain's CDR3 is CAIEPGKTGELFF. The CDR3 nucleotides are TGTGCCATCGAGCCAGGGAAAACCGGGGAGCTGTTTTTT.

CDR3 sequence reads: CASSLGGSGYNEKLFF. CDR3 nucleotides: TGTGCCAGCAGCTTGGGGGGTAGCGGGTATAATGAAAAACTGTTTTTT. The chain links TRBV5-5 to TRBJ1-4, with D unresolved. Trimming shortened V by 0 bases and J by 4 bases, and 13 bases separated the two germline ends. The length of the CDR3 is 16 residues. CDR1 and CDR2 from the germline V gene are SGHKS and YYEKEE (reference sequence).

The chain combines TRBV5-1 with TRBJ1-1, with D possibly TRBD1 on 6 matching bases. The germline V and J ends were trimmed by 3 bases and 1 base, with 13 bases remaining between them. The germline gives CDR1 SGHRS, CDR2 YFSETQ. The CDR3 loop spans 15 amino acids. The CDR3: CASSYSGQGNTEAFF. The DNA for the CDR3 is TGCGCCAGCAGCTATTCGGGACAAGGGAACACTGAAGCTTTCTTT. Complete variable domain (other parts from reference TRBV5-1 and TRBJ1-1): KAGVTQTPRYLIKTRGQQVTLSCSPISGHRSVSWYQQTPGQGLQFLFEYFSETQRNKGNFPGRFSGRQFSNSRSEMNVSTLELGDSALYLCASSYSGQGNTEAFFGQGTRLTVV.

This rearrangement joins TRBV18 to TRBJ2-7; 9 nucleotides agree with TRBD1. V shed 4 bases, J shed 3 bases, and the junction held 7 bases outside the gene matches. The CDR3 loop spans 15 amino acids. Germline V gene data show CDR1 as KGHSH and CDR2 as LQKENI. For the CDR3, the DNA is TGTGCCAGCTCACAAGGACAGGGGAACGTCTACGAGCAGTACTTC. This gives the protein CASSQGQGNVYEQYF. The complete variable domain, with remaining parts taken from reference TRBV18 and TRBJ2-7, reads NAGVMQNPRHLVRRRGQEARLRCSPMKGHSHVYWYRQLPEEGLKFMVYLQKENIIDESGMPKERFSAEFPKEGPSILRIQQVVRGDSAAYFCASSQGQGNVYEQYFGPGTRLTVT.

This chain uses TRBV11-3 with TRBJ2-1, with D maybe TRBD2 (5 bases). Trimming left V 4 bases short and J 6 bases short, with 25 bases between. The CDR3 consists of 18 residues. Germline CDR1 is SGHNT and CDR2 is YENEEA. CDR3 in amino acids: CASSSQSPRAPWVNEQFF. CDR3 sequence (DNA): TGTGCCAGCAGCTCCCAGAGTCCGCGGGCTCCCTGGGTCAATGAGCAGTTCTTC. The whole variable domain, filled in from reference TRBV11-3 and TRBJ2-1, reads EAGVVQSPRYKIIEKKQPVAFWCNPISGHNTLYWYLQNLGQGPELLIRYENEEAVDDSQLPKDRFSAERLKGVDSTLKIQPAELGDSAVYLCASSSQSPRAPWVNEQFFGPGTRLTVL.

The V gene is TRBV19, the J gene TRBJ1-4, with no clear D. This CDR3 has 12 amino acids. V lost 3 bases and J lost 7, with 6 bases in between. Germline V gene data show CDR1 as LNHDA and CDR2 as SQIVND (reference sequence). The CDR3 region is CASSIGFEKLFF. The CDR3 bases are TGTGCCAGTAGTATCGGTTTTGAAAAACTGTTTTTT.

The rearrangement joins TRBV3-1 (or the pseudogene TRBV3-2) to TRBJ2-4; 7 nucleotides match TRBD2. Germline CDR1 is LGHDT and CDR2 is YNNKEL (reference sequence). V lost 3 bases to trimming and J lost 0 bases; unmatched junction nucleotides: 11. CDR3 length equals 18 residues. The CDR3 here is CASSQGSGLDLAKNIQYF. The CDR3 DNA reads as TGTGCCAGCAGCCAGGGGTCCGGACTAGACCTAGCCAAAAACATTCAGTACTTC.

This chain links TRBV5-8 with TRBJ2-7; D is perhaps TRBD1 (6 bases). From germline, CDR1 is SGHTS and CDR2 YDEGEE. This CDR3 is 12 amino acids long. V dropped 1 base and J dropped 7 bases, with 9 bases sitting between them. Here the CDR3 reads CASSLTGREQYV. For the CDR3, the DNA is TGTGCCAGCAGCTTGACAGGGCGGGAGCAGTACGTC.

V and J are TRBV4-1 and TRBJ1-2; tentatively, D is TRBD1 (5 bases). This CDR3 is built from 13 residues. Germline V gene lookup returns CDR1 MGHRA and CDR2 YSYEKL. V gave up 4 bases and J gave up 2 bases, with 8 bases separating them. The CDR3 protein is CASSPTANYGYTF. CDR3 in DNA: TGCGCCAGCAGCCCGACAGCGAACTATGGCTACACCTTC.

The V and J genes are TRBV7-9 and TRBJ2-1, with 7 nucleotides matching TRBD1. Germline CDR1 is SEHNR and CDR2 is FQNEAQ (reference sequence). The CDR3 spans 14 residues. The J segment lost 5 bases and the V segment lost 5 bases, leaving 6 bases of the junction unmatched. The CDR3 nucleotides are TGTGCCAGCAGCCCAGGGACAGAAAACAATGAGCAGTTCTTC. This encodes CASSPGTENNEQFF.

The V and J genes are TRBV3-1 (or the pseudogene TRBV3-2) and TRBJ2-5, with D hard to call. This CDR3 comprises 13 residues. Trimming pared 0 bases from V and 5 bases from J, leaving 7 bases between. Per germline, CDR1 LGHDT and CDR2 YNNKEL (reference sequence). The CDR3 loop is CASSQEMYETQYF. CDR3 nucleotide sequence: TGTGCCAGCAGCCAAGAAATGTATGAGACCCAGTACTTC.

The chain has TRBV7-8 and TRBJ2-7; 9 bases align to TRBD1. The CDR3 runs 15 residues. Germline values: CDR1 SGHVS, CDR2 FQNEAQ. The V gene end was trimmed by 5 bases and the J gene end by 6 bases; junction bases not matched to a gene: 11. CDR3 DNA: TGTGCCAGCAGCAACGGCGGGACAGGGCAATCCGAGCAGTACTTC. Protein sequence: CASSNGGTGQSEQYF.

The rearrangement uses TRBV3-1 (or the pseudogene TRBV3-2) and TRBJ2-1; possible D gene TRBD2, 6 bases. The V and J ends lost 2 bases and 4 bases respectively, with 18 bases between them. This CDR3 region has 17 residues. In germline, CDR1 is LGHDT, CDR2 YNNKEL (reference sequence). The CDR3 coding sequence is TGTGCCAGCAGCCAAATGGGCCTGGCGGGGACTTACAATGAGCAGTTCTTC. Protein product: CASSQMGLAGTYNEQFF.

This sequence joins TRBV7-2 and TRBJ1-2; D not resolved. The CDR3 contains 14 residues. V was clipped by 4 bases and J by 2 bases, with 11 bases between them. The germline V gene encodes CDR1 SGHTA and CDR2 FQGNSA. The CDR3 reads CASSSSGTNYGYTF. Here the CDR3 DNA reads TGTGCCAGCAGCTCCTCGGGAACGAACTATGGCTACACCTTC.

The chain links TRBV18 to TRBJ1-6, with D perhaps matching TRBD1 (5 bases). The CDR3 consists of 16 residues. Germline lookup yields CDR1 KGHSH and CDR2 LQKENI. Trimming stripped 2 bases from V and 13 bases from J, with 21 bases between. DNA of the CDR3: TGTGCCAGCTCACCAAGGCAGGGAAACACCTTGGTCCCCCTCCACTTT. Translating gives CASSPRQGNTLVPLHF.

V is TRBV9 and J is TRBJ2-1; 9 bases line up with TRBD1. This CDR3 region has 18 residues. With 0 bases clipped from V and 4 bases from J, the junction kept 11 bases outside the gene matches. The germline gives CDR1 SGDLS, CDR2 YYNGEE. CDR3 sequence (DNA): TGTGCCAGCAGCGTAGTGTCTCGGAGGACAGGGGTTTACAATGAGCAGTTCTTC. Translating gives CASSVVSRRTGVYNEQFF.

The rearrangement links TRBV2 to TRBJ2-7; 11 bases are a match to TRBD2. The CDR3 runs to 12 residues. V was clipped by 10 bases and J by 6 bases; unmatched bases: 5. The germline V gene has CDR1 SNHLY and CDR2 FYNNEI. CDR3 nucleotide sequence: TGTGCCACCCTAGCGGGAGGAGGCGAGCAGTACTTC. Translated: CATLAGGGEQYF.

The V call is TRBV10-3, the J call TRBJ2-3, with a tentative D call TRBD2 (6 bases). The V gene's germline CDR1 is ENHRY and CDR2 SYGVKD. This CDR3 has 15 residues. V lost 10 bases to trimming and J lost 0 bases, with 17 bases between them. Written as DNA, the CDR3 is TGTGCCACTCAGGGACTTCCATCTAGCACAGATACGCAGTATTTT. This codes for CATQGLPSSTDTQYF.

The chain uses TRBV6-4 and TRBJ1-2, with D unclear. CDR3 length: 14 amino acids. CDR1 is MRHNA, CDR2 SNTAGT, per germline. V was trimmed by 7 bases and J by 0 bases, leaving 12 bases between them. This CDR3 is CASNPTGTNYGYTF. The DNA for the CDR3 is TGTGCCAGCAACCCGACGGGGACTAACTATGGCTACACCTTC.